The rows below give T cell receptor beta chains drawn from one sample of a study of Tregs in tolerant kidney transplant recipients. Generated by immunoSEQ multiplex PCR, the TCRdb table keeps only in-frame clones and is missing some. The sample comprises about 110,000 clones, roughly 89% of which are singletons, and approximately 0.35% rests with the top ten. Here the sequenced sample was CD4+ T cells from blood, taken before the transplant. The receptors come from a human donor who received a combined kidney and bone marrow transplant. Both conserved end residues are part of each CDR3. Fields, in order: clone size, V gene, CDR3 length, D gene, J gene, CDR3 DNA, CDR3 protein. A D gene is named only where the DNA matches it firmly. Expanded clones get a size class; other rows say once, few or many, or leave the size out.

>NA|TRBV14|15|NA|TRBJ2-1
TGTGCCAGCAGCCAAGAACAGAGCTCCTACAATGAGCAGTTCTTC
CASSQEQSSYNEQFF
>NA|TRBV10-3|15|TRBD1|TRBJ1-5
TGTGCCATCAGCTCACAGGGGGGAGGCAATCAGCCCCAGCATTTT
CAISSQGGGNQPQHF
>NA|TRBV5-4|16|TRBD1|TRBJ2-7
TGTGCCAGCAGCTTGGAGTCGACAGGGGGTGGCTACGAGCAGTACTTC
CASSLESTGGGYEQYF
>NA|TRBV6-1|15|TRBD1|TRBJ2-2
TGTGCCAGCAGTGCTAGGACAGGGTCCACCGGGGAGCTGTTTTTT
CASSARTGSTGELFF
>once|TRBV19|13|NA|TRBJ1-2
TGTGCCAGTAGTTGGTCCAGGAACTATGGCTACACCTTC
CASSWSRNYGYTF
>once|TRBV7-2|12|NA|TRBJ2-7
TGTGCCAGCAGCTTAGACTCCCTCGAGCAGTACTTC
CASSLDSLEQYF
>NA|TRBV7-2|15|NA|TRBJ2-7
TGTGCCAGCAGCTTAGCACCGGCAGGGGGGTGGGAGCAGTACTTC
CASSLAPAGGWEQYF
>NA|TRBV6-5|13|TRBD1|TRBJ2-5
TGTGCCAGCAGTCGCAGGGGGCGGGAGACCCAGTACTTC
CASSRRGRETQYF
>once|TRBV5-1|14|TRBD1|TRBJ2-7
TGCGCCAGCAGCTTGGGGGACAGGGGGTACGAGCAGTACTTC
CASSLGDRGYEQYF
>once|TRBV5-1|16|TRBD1|TRBJ2-7
TGCGCCAGCAGCCCGGGATGGGACAGGGGGCTAAGAGAGCAGTACTTC
CASSPGWDRGLREQYF
>NA|TRBV19|19|TRBD1|TRBJ2-3
TGTGCCAGTACCGGCAGGACAGGGAAAGAACGCCCAAGCACAGATACGCAGTATTTT
CASTGRTGKERPSTDTQYF
>NA|TRBV5-1|12|NA|TRBJ1-1
TGCGCCAGCAGCAGACTGACAGAAGAAGCTTTCTTT
CASSRLTEEAFF
>NA|TRBV5-1|14|NA|TRBJ2-7
TGCGCCAGCAGCTTGGGGCGGGGCTCCTACGAGCAGTACTTC
CASSLGRGSYEQYF
>once|TRBV5-4|14|TRBD1|TRBJ2-7
TGTGCCAGCAGCTCCCCGGGACAGCCCTACGAGCAGTACTTC
CASSSPGQPYEQYF